These 18 T cell receptor beta chains were all obtained from the same sample, sequenced in a study of CD8 T cells in Susac syndrome. Random hexamers were used to reverse transcribe the RNA input (about 0.5 to 1 ug). TCRdb reprocessed the immunoSEQ multiplex PCR reads via MiXCR and lists one record per CDR3 protein. The data show about 210,000 distinct CDR3 sequences, roughly 94% seen once. The sample comprised CD4+ T cells from PBMCs. These receptors originate from a human donor with multiple sclerosis.

The CDR3 loop is CAWWKGGSNQPQHF. Here the CDR3 DNA reads TGTGCCTGGTGGAAGGGCGGCTCCAATCAGCCCCAGCATTTT. The chain links TRBV30 to TRBJ1-5; D is ambiguous. Per the germline V gene, CDR1 is GTSNPN and CDR2 is SVGIG (reference sequence). There are 14 residues in the CDR3. With 5 bases removed from V and 3 bases from J, the gap between germline ends came to 14 bases.

V gene TRBV25-1 combines with J gene TRBJ2-1; either TRBD1 or TRBD2 may supply D (5 bases each). Germline V gene data show CDR1 as MGHDK and CDR2 as SYGVNS. Trimming removed 2 bases from V and 4 bases from J, with 12 bases in between. The CDR3 is made up of 15 amino acids. The CDR3: CASSEQTGPYNEQFF. DNA of the CDR3: TGTGCCAGCAGTGAACAGACGGGGCCATACAATGAGCAGTTCTTC.

The rearrangement uses TRBV20-1 and TRBJ1-5; D is possibly TRBD1 (6 bases). CDR1 is DFQATT and CDR2 is SNEGSKA in the germline V gene (reference sequence). The CDR3 has 14 residues. V gave up 5 bases and J gave up 4 bases, with 15 bases separating them. CDR3 sequence reads: CSAEPGGTNQPQHF. The CDR3 DNA follows: TGCAGTGCTGAGCCTGGGGGCACGAATCAGCCCCAGCATTTT.

V gene TRBV29-1 combines with J gene TRBJ1-5; D remains unclear. Germline loops: CDR1 SQVTM, CDR2 ANQGSEA. The length of the CDR3 is 12 residues. V shed 4 bases and J shed 1 base, with 5 bases lying between them. The DNA for the CDR3 is TGCAGCGTTGCGGGGAGCAATCAGCCCCAGCATTTT. Its protein is CSVAGSNQPQHF.

The genes are TRBV2 and TRBJ1-2; D is possibly TRBD1 (5 bases). Germline V gene lookup returns CDR1 SNHLY and CDR2 FYNNEI. The V end was cut by 3 bases, the J end by 4 bases, with 9 bases between. The CDR3 spans 13 residues. The CDR3 here is CASSEQGSYGYTF. CDR3 DNA sequence: TGTGCCAGCAGTGAGCAGGGTTCCTATGGCTACACCTTC.

The chain employs TRBV11-2 and TRBJ2-5; D not resolved. This CDR3 is built from 13 residues. Germline V lookup: CDR1 SGHAT, CDR2 FQNNGV. Trimming stripped 1 base from V and 5 bases from J, with 8 bases between. The CDR3 nucleotides read TGTGCCAGCAGCTTAGGTTTCGCGGAGACCCAGTACTTC. Translated: CASSLGFAETQYF.

The chain has TRBV18 and TRBJ1-2; D is undetermined. The V end lost 1 base, the J end lost 7 bases, and 10 bases lay between the germline ends. CDR1 and CDR2 (germline): KGHSH, LQKENI. This CDR3 contains 13 residues. The CDR3 protein is CASSPLGRVGYTF. CDR3 nucleotide sequence: TGTGCCAGCTCACCACTTGGTCGGGTTGGCTACACCTTC. Together with reference TRBV18 and TRBJ1-2, the CDR3 gives the full variable domain: NAGVMQNPRHLVRRRGQEARLRCSPMKGHSHVYWYRQLPEEGLKFMVYLQKENIIDESGMPKERFSAEFPKEGPSILRIQQVVRGDSAAYFCASSPLGRVGYTFGSGTRLTVV.

The J gene is TRBJ2-3, the V gene TRBV20-1, with D unresolved. V was trimmed by 5 bases and J by 0 bases, leaving 12 bases between them. Germline-derived CDR1 and CDR2 are DFQATT and SNEGSKA (reference sequence). This CDR3 region has 14 residues. This CDR3 is CSAHERPSTDTQYF. In DNA form, the CDR3 reads TGCAGTGCTCACGAACGCCCAAGCACAGATACGCAGTATTTT.

The chain links TRBV6-5 to TRBJ1-1; D is possibly TRBD1 (6 bases). Germline V gene sequence: CDR1 MNHEY, CDR2 SVGAGI. V was clipped by 4 bases and J by 11 bases, with 17 bases between them. CDR3 length: 13 residues. This CDR3 is CASSWDINLVAFF. CDR3 bases: TGTGCCAGCAGTTGGGACATAAATCTGGTGGCTTTCTTT.

This clonotype was detected once. This rearrangement joins TRBV19 to TRBJ2-3; possibly TRBD2 for D (5 bases). The length of the CDR3 is 12 residues. Trimming shortened V by 5 bases and J by 9 bases, and 12 bases separated the two germline ends. Germline-derived CDR1 and CDR2 are LNHDA and SQIVND (reference sequence). The CDR3 loop reads CASSLGVGTQYF. The CDR3 region has the DNA TGTGCCAGTAGTCTCGGGGTAGGCACGCAGTATTTT.

This chain uses TRBV6-1 with TRBJ2-7; no clear D gene. CDR3 length: 12 residues. Germline V lookup: CDR1 MNHNS, CDR2 SASEGT. V lost 0 bases to trimming and J lost 9 bases, with 9 bases between them. CDR3 residues: CASSEASVRQYF. DNA for the CDR3: TGTGCCAGCAGTGAAGCTTCAGTCAGGCAGTACTTC.

The rearrangement joins TRBV2 to TRBJ2-7; no reliable D call. V shed 10 bases and J shed 2 bases, with 12 bases lying between them. The CDR3 is made up of 12 amino acids. Germline V gives CDR1 SNHLY, CDR2 FYNNEI. As DNA, the CDR3 is TGTGCCACCGCGGAAGGAGCCTACGAGCAGTACTTC. The encoded protein is CATAEGAYEQYF.

The chain couples TRBV2 to TRBJ2-1; D is unclear. V lost 8 bases and J lost 1, with 12 bases in between. CDR3 length equals 14 residues. In germline, CDR1 is SNHLY, CDR2 FYNNEI. DNA for the CDR3: TGTGCCAGCCGCCTAGGAAGGTCCTACAATGAGCAGTTCTTC. This encodes CASRLGRSYNEQFF. Complete variable domain (other parts from reference TRBV2 and TRBJ2-1): EPEVTQTPSHQVTQMGQEVILRCVPISNHLYFYWYRQILGQKVEFLVSFYNNEISEKSEIFDDQFSVERPDGSNFTLKIRSTKLEDSAMYFCASRLGRSYNEQFFGPGTRLTVL.

This rearrangement joins TRBV3-1 to TRBJ1-6; possibly TRBD1 for D (5 bases). With 1 base removed from V and 11 bases from J, the gap between germline ends came to 12 bases. CDR3 length: 14 amino acids. The germline V gene encodes CDR1 LGHDT and CDR2 YNNKEL (reference sequence). The CDR3, as DNA: TGTGCCAGCAGCCAAGTGTTCTCGGGGCCACCCCTCCACTTT. It is translated as CASSQVFSGPPLHF.

In DNA form, the CDR3 reads TGTGCCTGGAGTCCAATGGACAGGGATTCCGCTGAAGCTTTCTTT. It codes for CAWSPMDRDSAEAFF. The genes are TRBV30 and TRBJ1-1; 8 bases agree with TRBD1. Germline CDR1 is GTSNPN and CDR2 is SVGIG (reference sequence). The CDR3 covers 15 residues. Trimming cost V 2 bases and J 6 bases; bases outside gene matches: 11.

V is TRBV29-1 and J is TRBJ1-4; D possibly corresponds to TRBD1 (5 bases). In germline, CDR1 is SQVTM, CDR2 ANQGSEA. The CDR3 covers 13 residues. The V end lost 7 bases, the J end lost 5 bases, and 14 bases lay between the germline ends. The CDR3 spells CSGRRDGNEKLFF. As DNA, the CDR3 is TGCAGCGGTCGGAGGGACGGGAATGAAAAACTGTTTTTT.

This clonotype was picked up one time. The chain recombines TRBV3-1 with TRBJ2-7, with 9 bases matching TRBD2. V lost 1 base, J lost 7 bases, and 11 bases stayed unmatched. This CDR3 has 16 residues. Germline CDR1 and CDR2: LGHDT and YNNKEL (reference sequence). The CDR3 DNA reads as TGTGCCAGCAGCCAAGCGCTAGCGGGGCCTTGGGGGGAGCAGTACTTC. It translates to CASSQALAGPWGEQYF.

This sequence joins TRBV9 and TRBJ2-1, with 9 bases aligning to TRBD2. V gave up 2 bases and J gave up 5 bases; unmatched junction bases: 8. The length of the CDR3 is 16 residues. CDR1 and CDR2 from the germline V gene are SGDLS and YYNGEE. The chain's CDR3 is CASSVRGSGGHNEQFF. The CDR3 region has the DNA TGTGCCAGCAGCGTGAGGGGAAGCGGGGGGCACAATGAGCAGTTCTTC.